These T cell receptor beta chains were read from a single sample in a study of CD8 T cells in ankylosing spondylitis. TCRdb redid the calling of the 5' RACE reads with MiXCR, one entry per CDR3 protein. This repertoire shows approximately 400,000 distinct CDR3 sequences, 25% to 30% found once; its top ten account for roughly 1%. Sequencing used blood, either unsorted or a sorted T cell fraction (not recorded which). The source of these receptors is a male donor with ankylosing spondylitis. The CDR3 runs from the conserved cysteine through the conserved F or W. The D gene is left open where the match is weak. Expanded clones get a size class; other rows say once, few or many, or leave the size out.

V	J	D	size	CDR3	DNA
TRBV10-3	TRBJ2-3	.	few	CASRRDSHVTDTQYF	TGTGCCTCCAGGAGAGACAGTCATGTCACAGATACGCAGTATTTT
TRBV5-1	TRBJ2-3	TRBD1	.	CASGTGTGADTQYF	TGCGCCAGCGGAACCGGGACAGGTGCAGATACGCAGTATTTT
TRBV12-3/TRBV12-4	TRBJ1-1	.	.	CASSLANRNTEAFF	TGTGCCAGCAGTTTGGCCAACAGGAACACTGAAGCTTTCTTT
TRBV10-3	TRBJ2-3	TRBD1	.	CAVDKGAGTDTQYF	TGTGCCGTAGATAAGGGGGCAGGCACAGATACGCAGTATTTT
TRBV5-6	TRBJ1-6	TRBD1	.	CASRQGAGSPLHF	TGTGCCAGCCGACAGGGGGCTGGTTCACCCCTCCACTTT
TRBV7-9	TRBJ1-1	.	many	CASSLALSGQNTEAFF	TGTGCCAGCAGCTTAGCCCTGTCGGGACAGAACACTGAAGCTTTCTTT
TRBV5-5	TRBJ2-5	TRBD2	few	CASTGLAGVVALETQYF	TGTGCCAGCACTGGACTAGCGGGAGTAGTTGCTCTGGAGACCCAGTACTTC
TRBV7-8	TRBJ1-1	.	many	CASSLEGRNTEAFF	TGTGCCAGCAGCTTAGAAGGCAGAAACACTGAAGCTTTCTTT
TRBV3-1	TRBJ2-3	TRBD1	.	CASSQDSGTGADTQYF	TGTGCCAGCAGCCAAGACTCCGGGACAGGGGCAGATACGCAGTATTTT
TRBV7-9	TRBJ1-5	.	.	CASSLDGVMNQPQHF	TGTGCCAGCAGCTTAGATGGGGTGATGAATCAGCCCCAGCATTTT
TRBV20-1	TRBJ1-1	.	few	CSARGVPNTEAFF	TGCAGTGCTAGAGGGGTCCCGAACACTGAAGCTTTCTTT
TRBV29-1	TRBJ1-1	.	few	CSVAGTENTEAFF	TGCAGCGTAGCCGGGACTGAGAACACTGAAGCTTTCTTT
TRBV29-1	TRBJ1-1	.	few	CSVDFGGMNTEAFF	TGCAGCGTTGATTTTGGGGGGATGAACACTGAAGCTTTCTTT
TRBV3-1	TRBJ2-3	TRBD1	few	CASSPGTGEVTDTQYF	TGTGCCAGCAGCCCCGGGACAGGGGAAGTCACAGATACGCAGTATTTT
TRBV6-1	TRBJ1-2	.	.	CASSEVVSNTF	TGTGCCAGCAGTGAAGTGGTCAGTAACACCTTC
TRBV7-9	TRBJ2-4	.	few	CASSSHYLTAIQYF	TGTGCCAGCAGCTCACATTACCTGACAGCAATTCAGTACTTC
TRBV20-1	TRBJ2-7	.	.	CSAREGSEQYF	TGCAGTGCTAGGGAGGGAAGCGAGCAGTACTTC
TRBV5-1	TRBJ1-5	TRBD1	many	CASSLAGGDQPQHF	TGTGCCAGCAGCTTAGCAGGGGGCGATCAGCCCCAGCATTTT
TRBV12-3/TRBV12-4	TRBJ1-3	.	.	CASRTGRALDQGTIYF	TGTGCCAGCAGGACCGGTAGGGCACTCGATCAGGGCACCATATATTTT
TRBV6-2/TRBV6-3	TRBJ1-1	TRBD1	.	CASSQSGTANTEAFF	TGTGCCAGCAGTCAGTCCGGGACAGCGAACACTGAAGCTTTCTTT
TRBV20-1	TRBJ1-2	.	.	CSPPMYGYTF	TGCAGCCCCCCCATGTATGGCTACACCTTC
TRBV29-1	TRBJ1-4	.	.	CSGQDGNEKLFF	TGCAGCGGACAGGATGGGAATGAAAAACTGTTTTTT